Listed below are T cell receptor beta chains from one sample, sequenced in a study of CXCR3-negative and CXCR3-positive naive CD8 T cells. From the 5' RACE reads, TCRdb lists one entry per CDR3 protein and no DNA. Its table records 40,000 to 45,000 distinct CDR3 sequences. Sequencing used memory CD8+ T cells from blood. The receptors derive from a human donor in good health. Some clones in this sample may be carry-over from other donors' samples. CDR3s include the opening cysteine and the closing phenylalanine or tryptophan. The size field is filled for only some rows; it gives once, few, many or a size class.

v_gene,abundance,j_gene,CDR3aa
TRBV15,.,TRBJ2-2,CATSKSRGDAGELFF
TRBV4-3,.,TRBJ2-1,CASSQDISGGYNEQFF
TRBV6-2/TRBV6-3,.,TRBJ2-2,CASYPGTGAPGELFF
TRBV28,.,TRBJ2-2,CASRRRGAGELFF
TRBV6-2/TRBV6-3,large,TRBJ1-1,CASSFVRRDTEAFF
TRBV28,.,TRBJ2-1,CASSSYLSSGSSYNEQFF
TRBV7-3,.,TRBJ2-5,CASSLHGETPSRVNF
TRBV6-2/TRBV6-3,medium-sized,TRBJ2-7,CASSYGGGQGNFYEQYF
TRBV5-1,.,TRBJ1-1,CASSQGVFREMTEAFF
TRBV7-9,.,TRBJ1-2,CASSLSPTGIYGYTF
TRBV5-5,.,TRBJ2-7,CASSFRSGYEQYF
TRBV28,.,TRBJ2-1,CASSLGTGSYNEQFF
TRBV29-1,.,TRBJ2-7,CSVVDRDSYEQYF
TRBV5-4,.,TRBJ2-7,CASSEGPYEQYF
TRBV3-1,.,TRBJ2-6,CASSQGESSGANVPTF
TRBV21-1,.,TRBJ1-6,CASSKWDSSYSPLHF
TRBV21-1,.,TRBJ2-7,CASSKWGEARQRPSLDEQYF
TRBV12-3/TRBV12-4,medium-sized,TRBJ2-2,CASSSGGEFLPGELFF
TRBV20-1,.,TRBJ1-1,CSARPGPAEAFF
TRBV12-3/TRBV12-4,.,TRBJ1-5,CASSQDRGGNQPQHF
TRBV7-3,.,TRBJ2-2,CASTPLGNTGELFF
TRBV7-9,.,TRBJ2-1,CASSLARSLDINYNEQFF
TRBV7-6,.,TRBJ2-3,CASRREAYTDTQYF
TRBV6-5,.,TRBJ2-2,CASRGTVNTGELFF
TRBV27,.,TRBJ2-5,CASSLGGFVQETQYF
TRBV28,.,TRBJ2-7,CASSLRRAVLYEQYF
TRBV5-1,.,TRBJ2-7,CASSSTWGMYEQYF
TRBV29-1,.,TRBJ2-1,CSVEDDTFGLAGYNEQFF
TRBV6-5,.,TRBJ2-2,CASSTGTGYTGELFF
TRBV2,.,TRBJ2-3,CASRLTGGAADTQYF
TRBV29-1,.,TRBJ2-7,CSVEEEQGYEQYF
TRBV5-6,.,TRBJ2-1,CASSFGSSNEQFF
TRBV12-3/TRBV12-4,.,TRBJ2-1,CASSPPGQGYNEQFF
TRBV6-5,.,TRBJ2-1,CASSYSEAHNEQFF
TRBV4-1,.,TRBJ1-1,CASSQVGPSEAFF
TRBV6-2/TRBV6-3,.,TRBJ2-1,CASSTDTSRGLNEQFF
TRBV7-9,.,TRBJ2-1,CASSPHGAAYNEQFF
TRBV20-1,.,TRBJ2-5,CSARASELDLETQYF
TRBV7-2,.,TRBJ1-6,CASSNRGVDSPLHF
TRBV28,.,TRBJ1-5,CASRRGSNQPQHF
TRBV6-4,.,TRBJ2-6,CASSDSRTGGTGGANVLTF
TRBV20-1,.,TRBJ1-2,CSASPPYGTGTTTGYTF
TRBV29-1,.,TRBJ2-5,CSVEDGREDPRGETQYF
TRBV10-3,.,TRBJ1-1,CAISESAGSEAFF
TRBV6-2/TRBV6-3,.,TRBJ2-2,CASRTGTGDTGELFF
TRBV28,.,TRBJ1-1,CASESGRMNTEAFF
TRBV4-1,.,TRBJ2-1,CASSHGSSGDNEQFF
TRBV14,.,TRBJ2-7,CASSQAVYEQYF
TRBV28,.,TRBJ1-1,CASQAQTGNTEAFF
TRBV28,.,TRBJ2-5,CASSPHPVQTQYF
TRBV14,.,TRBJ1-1,CASSPSRLTGTNTEAFF
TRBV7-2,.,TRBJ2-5,CASSADYGRTQYF
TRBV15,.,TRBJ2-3,CATRSSGVVDTQYF
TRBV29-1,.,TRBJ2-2,CSVHLTPGQEPLSNTGELFF
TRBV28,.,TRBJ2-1,CASSLGQGNEQFF
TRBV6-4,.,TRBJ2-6,CASSEEGSGANVLTF